This T cell receptor beta chain was identified during a study of T cells in Graves' hyperthyroidism and ophthalmopathy. Patients with uncontrolled infections, other autoimmune diseases, pregnancy or lactation were excluded. Used for diagnoses were clinical symptoms, serum thyroxine and TRAb, thyroid ultrasound and orbital computed tomography. Authors of the study amplified TCR beta CDR3 regions from RNA transcripts. HTBI primers were used for first-round RT-PCR of the TCR CDR3. From the multiplex PCR reads, TCRdb called clonotypes with MiXCR, one entry per CDR3 protein. The table lists approximately 620,000 distinct CDR3 sequences, about 14% of them singletons. The CDR3 covers 15 residues. V trimming: 1 base; J trimming: 5 bases; junction bases outside the gene matches: 8. CDR1 SQVTM and CDR2 ANQGSEA come from the germline V gene. This clonotype was counted only a few times.

Input material: blood. The chain links TRBV29-1 to TRBJ2-7; 10 bases map to TRBD2. The TCR sequence derives from a woman aged 25-40 years with Graves' hyperthyroidism that later progressed to Graves' ophthalmopathy. For the CDR3, the DNA is TGCAGCGTTGAAGTCCCCCTAGCGGGAGCTGACGAGCAGTACTTC. Its translation is CSVEVPLAGADEQYF.